The entry that follows covers one T cell receptor (beta chain) sequence. What antigen it recognizes has not been identified. Per-nucleotide qualities are absent, and no much larger clonotype sits a single base away. Multiplex touch-down PCR with a mixed TRB-A/B primer pool was used to amplify rearranged TRB sequences covering the V, D and J segments. Illumina adapters and sample indices were attached to the amplicons through two consecutive PCR reactions run with Phusion HS II polymerase. After gel purification with the NucleoSpin Gel and PCR Clean-up kit, the amplicons were checked using Qubit and an Agilent 2100 Bioanalyzer. Sequencing of the libraries was done on an Illumina MiSeq with paired-end, single-indexed 600-cycle runs. Per the source publication's procedure: Processing of the TRB sequences was carried out with MiXCR versions 2.12 and 3.0.5. Each unique CDR3 nucleotide sequence counted as one clone, and only productive sequences with at least two reads were retained. Repertoire metrics included Shannon diversity, evenness, clonality (one minus evenness), and alpha-parameterized diversity profiles from alpha 0 to 5. The IGoR algorithm was used to calculate generation probabilities for clones in the paired samples taken before and after chemotherapy. The public reads were reprocessed in TCRdb via fastp at Q25 and MiXCR, keeping in-frame beta chains. CDR3 protein duplicates are merged, each entry listing the most common genes and DNA. For this entry, the V and J calls and clone size follow TCRdb and not the study's own pipeline. This sample comprises 2,400 or so distinct CDR3 sequences, roughly 54% of them detected only once. The ten largest clonotypes hold about three fifths of the sample.

Via the germline V gene, CDR1 is MNHNS and CDR2 SASEGT. Including cysteine and phenylalanine, the CDR3 has 19 amino acids. Left in the record is the CDR3 DNA by itself, 57 bases read in frame from the first base. V ends up 4 bases short and J 3 bases short, with an unmatched junction base count of 16. This entry comes from a study of T cell repertoires in aging, cancer and after chemotherapy (dated by TCRdb to about 2019). Background for the entire study: The donors fell into six age groups ranging from 30 or younger to 70 or older, and each group had at least three individuals. Paired pre- and post-chemotherapy samples in the hematological group came from chronic lymphocytic leukemia patients treated with fludarabine- or bendamustine-based regimens. The full dataset contained around 10 million TCR reads. The study profiled peripheral blood TCR beta repertoires from healthy donors and cancer patients to examine immunoaging and T cell reconstitution after chemotherapy. Alongside some 100 healthy donors serving as a reference group, the cohort included 218 cancer patients, of whom around 91 had hematological cancers and 120 to 130 had solid cancers.

TCR beta rearrangements were amplified from genomic DNA extracted from peripheral blood rather than from sorted cells or RNA. What the authors observed across the whole study: In both cancer cohorts, median generation probability rose over the chemotherapy interval, which suggests that the repertoire was reconstituted through rebound thymic output. In healthy donors, the drop in TCR diversity with age came mainly from a loss of richness, whereas in cancer patients a loss of evenness also played a part. Lymphoid organ infiltration was present in hematological cancer patients, and this infiltration may itself impair thymic emigration or peripheral T cell expansion. It was noted by the authors that conclusions about immunological memory after chemotherapy cannot be drawn from the repertoire data. Significantly lower blood TCR diversity and higher clonality were observed in untreated patients with hematological or solid cancers than in age-matched healthy donors.

The receptor chain draws on TRBV6-1 and TRBJ2-2; TRBD2 aligns with 8 central bases. The sample consisted of blood. The origin of this receptor is a human donor with a blood cancer. In nucleotides, the sequence is TGTGCCAGCAGTGCGGGGGGACTAGAGGCTTTTCGGTACACCGGGGAGCTGTTTTTT. Its protein reads: CASSAGGLEAFRYTGELFF.